This record looks at one T cell receptor (beta chain) sequence and its context. What it binds is unknown. This record belongs to a study of cytomegalovirus exposure and HLA in healthy donors. Whole-study context: A prior study identified approximately 120 million unique TCR beta sequences from about 180 million T cells. Findings and limits, study-wide: The authors enumerated 150 to 200 TCR beta chains as linked to cytomegalovirus.

The PCR ran on 60 Vbeta and 13 Jbeta primers. Sequenced by immunoSEQ multiplex PCR; TCRdb stores in-frame clones only, minus some. The sample has under 150,000 clones; approximately 64% are singletons. The CDR3 has 16 residues. V dropped 7 bases and J dropped 5; count of bases not matched to a gene: 14. Looked up from germline, CDR1 is LNHDA and CDR2 is SQIVND (reference sequence). The sample was PBMCs. This TCR was recovered from a woman aged 35 to 49 in good health and CMV-seronegative. The chain couples TRBV19 to TRBJ1-2, with 9 bases that match TRBD1. The CDR3 sequence is CASNSGQGIPWYGYTF. The CDR3 DNA sequence: TGTGCCAGTAACTCGGGACAGGGTATTCCTTGGTATGGCTACACCTTC.